This paragraph covers one T cell receptor beta chain sequence. No antigen is known for it. Within the ViraFEST assay, antigen-specific CD4+ T cells underwent expansion with viral peptide pools prior to sequencing. Cells that had been cultured for 10 days were the source of isolated CD4+ T cells. Every participant took two doses of the BNT162b2 or mRNA-1273 vaccine. These data originate in a study of vaccination effects on CD4 cells after COVID-19. Germline V gives CDR1 SGHTA, CDR2 FQGNSA. The germline V and J ends were trimmed by 1 base and 1 base, with 7 bases remaining between them. This CDR3 has 14 residues. The assay was immunoSEQ multiplex PCR, and TCRdb's table has in-frame clones only and misses some. This sample has under 25,000 clones, with roughly 81% found just once.

The sequence derives from a human donor who received a COVID-19 vaccine. Some clones in this sample may be carry-over from other donors' samples. This material consisted of CD4+ T cells from PBMCs cultured with SARS-CoV-2 spike peptides, taken after COVID-19 vaccination. V and J are TRBV7-2 and TRBJ2-5; D remains unclear. CDR3 nucleotide sequence: TGTGCCAGCAGCTTAGGAGGTTTCCAAGAGACCCAGTACTTC. Protein sequence: CASSLGGFQETQYF.